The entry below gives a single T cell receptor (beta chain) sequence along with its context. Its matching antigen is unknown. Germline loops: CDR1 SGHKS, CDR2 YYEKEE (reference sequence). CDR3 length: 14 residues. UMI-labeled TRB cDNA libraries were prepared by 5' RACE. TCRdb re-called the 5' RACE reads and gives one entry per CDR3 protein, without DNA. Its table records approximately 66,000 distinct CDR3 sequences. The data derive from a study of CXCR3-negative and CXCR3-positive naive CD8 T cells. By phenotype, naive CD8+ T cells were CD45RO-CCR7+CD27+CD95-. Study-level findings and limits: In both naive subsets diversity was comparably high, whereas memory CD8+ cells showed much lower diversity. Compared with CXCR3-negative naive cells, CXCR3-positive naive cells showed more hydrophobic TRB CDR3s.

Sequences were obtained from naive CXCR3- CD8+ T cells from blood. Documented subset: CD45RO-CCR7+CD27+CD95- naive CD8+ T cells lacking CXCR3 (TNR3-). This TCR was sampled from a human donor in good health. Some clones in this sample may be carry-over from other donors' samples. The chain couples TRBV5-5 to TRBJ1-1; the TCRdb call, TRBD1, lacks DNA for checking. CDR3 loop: CASSAGTGHTEAFF.